This TCR beta chain stems from a study of T cell responses to AZD1222 COVID-19 vaccine. V was pared by 1 base and J by 3 bases, with 13 bases between. The V gene's germline CDR1 is GTSNPN and CDR2 SVGIG (reference sequence). The CDR3 extends over 14 amino acids. TCRdb keeps only in-frame clones here, not all; method: immunoSEQ multiplex PCR. The sample lists 90,000 to 100,000 clones; around 87% were seen once. Sequenced here: peripheral blood, sampled on day 0 of AZD1222 vaccination. This clonotype was sampled from an adult in good health. V and J are TRBV30 and TRBJ2-7; perhaps TRBD2 as D (5 bases). The CDR3 is CAWSAGSVLYEQYF. The CDR3, as DNA: TGTGCCTGGAGTGCGGGAAGCGTGCTCTACGAGCAGTACTTC.